These 27 T cell receptor beta chains were sequenced from one sample in a study of blood T cell repertoires in COVID-19 (dated by TCRdb to about 2020). Libraries were prepared through the immunoSEQ multiplex PCR assay. TCRdb retrieved this table from immuneACCESS and kept in-frame rearrangements only. Not all clones are present; in checked studies, unresolved V genes account for under half, and no reason is known for the remainder. Present in this sample are 250,000 to 300,000 clones, 75% to 95% of which were seen just once. The biggest ten clones account for about 1.1% of the sample. The sequencing input was PBMCs or T cells enriched from blood (not recorded which). The receptors originated from a woman aged 25-40 years who had recovered from COVID-19.

The genes are TRBV19 and TRBJ2-3; D perhaps matches TRBD1 (6 bases). CDR3 length: 15 amino acids. Germline lookup yields CDR1 LNHDA and CDR2 SQIVND (reference sequence). V was clipped by 6 bases and J by 5 bases, with 18 bases between them. CDR3 loop: CASRIQGGRKDTQYF. Written as DNA, the CDR3 is TGTGCCAGTAGAATACAGGGCGGCAGGAAAGATACGCAGTATTTT. Supplemented by reference TRBV19 and TRBJ2-3, the full variable domain reads DGGITQSPKYLFRKEGQNVTLSCEQNLNHDAMYWYRQDPGQGLRLIYYSQIVNDFQKGDIAEGYSVSREKKESFPLTVTSAQKNPTAFYLCASRIQGGRKDTQYFGPGTRLTVL.

J is TRBJ1-5 and V is TRBV28; the match to TRBD1 covers 8 bases. CDR1 is MDHEN and CDR2 is SYDVKM in the germline V gene. CDR3 length: 17 residues. V was clipped by 4 bases and J by 4 bases; unmatched bases: 12. CDR3 region: CASSSVVRDRSNQPQHF. CDR3 coding DNA: TGTGCCAGCAGTTCAGTTGTCCGGGACAGGTCGAATCAGCCCCAGCATTTT.

The rearrangement uses TRBV7-9 and TRBJ2-5; maybe TRBD1 (6 bases). The CDR3 has 16 residues. V was clipped by 0 bases and J by 4 bases, with 15 bases between them. The germline gives CDR1 SEHNR, CDR2 FQNEAQ (reference sequence). CDR3 sequence reads: CASSLATGPGVETQYF. The DNA of the CDR3 is TGTGCCAGCAGCTTAGCGACGGGTCCAGGGGTAGAGACCCAGTACTTC.

The rearrangement joins TRBV30 to TRBJ1-5, with TRBD1 as a possible D gene (6 bases). Germline loops: CDR1 GTSNPN, CDR2 SVGIG (reference sequence). This CDR3 has 15 residues. Trimming cost V 3 bases and J 1 base, with 13 bases left between them. DNA of the CDR3: TGTGCCTGGAGACCCAGGGGACGGAGCAATCAGCCCCAGCATTTT. Its protein product is CAWRPRGRSNQPQHF.

This chain joins TRBV5-4 and TRBJ1-3; D is unresolved. Germline-derived CDR1 and CDR2 are SGHNT and YYREEE (reference sequence). This CDR3 has 15 residues. Deletions cut 0 bases from V and 0 bases from J, with 7 bases between. In DNA, the CDR3 is TGTGCCAGCAGCTTGGCCGCAGACTCTGGAAACACCATATATTTT. Translating it yields CASSLAADSGNTIYF.

J is TRBJ1-1 and V is TRBV18, with D unclear. CDR3 length equals 11 residues. CDR1 KGHSH and CDR2 LQKENI come from the germline V gene. Trimming left V 6 bases short and J 8 bases short, with 10 bases between. Here the CDR3 reads CASSRGKEAFF. CDR3 DNA: TGTGCCAGCTCTCGAGGGAAAGAAGCTTTCTTT.

The V gene is TRBV18, the J gene TRBJ2-7; D remains ambiguous. V lost 6 bases, J lost 6 bases, and 15 bases lay in between. Germline loops: CDR1 KGHSH, CDR2 LQKENI. This CDR3 has 13 amino acids. CDR3 coding DNA: TGTGCCAGCTCGCCCGGGTCCAACGCCGAGCAGTACTTC. Encoded protein: CASSPGSNAEQYF.

This chain joins TRBV28 and TRBJ1-6; 7 nucleotides line up with TRBD1. V lost 6 bases and J lost 9; bases outside the gene matches: 11. The CDR3 covers 15 residues. Germline V lookup: CDR1 MDHEN, CDR2 SYDVKM. CDR3 nucleotide sequence: TGTGCCAGCAGACCACAGGGGCTCGATCCTTCACCCCTCCACTTT. As protein: CASRPQGLDPSPLHF.

V gene TRBV5-8 combines with J gene TRBJ1-1; no clear D. Germline V CDR1 and CDR2: SGHTS, YDEGEE. Trimming shortened V by 3 bases and J by 4 bases, and 22 bases separated the two germline ends. The CDR3 length is 17 residues. The CDR3 reads CASSSTGSPYLSTEAFF. The CDR3 DNA reads as TGTGCCAGCAGCTCCACGGGATCCCCTTACCTGAGCACTGAAGCTTTCTTT.

This clone has a single count. The genes are TRBV14 and TRBJ2-7, with 9 bases fitting TRBD1. CDR3 size: 17 residues. V lost 0 bases, J lost 2 bases, and 8 bases stayed unmatched. Germline V CDR1 and CDR2: SGHDN, FVKESK. In nucleotides, the CDR3 is TGTGCCAGCAGCCAAGAGCTAACCGGGACAGGGACCTACGAGCAGTACTTC. Residues: CASSQELTGTGTYEQYF.

The chain recombines TRBV9 with TRBJ2-1; D call uncertain. Germline V gives CDR1 SGDLS, CDR2 YYNGEE. V lost 3 bases to trimming and J lost 7 bases, with 8 bases between them. The CDR3 totals 12 residues. Here the CDR3 reads CASSASWNEQFF. CDR3 nucleotide sequence: TGTGCCAGCAGCGCGAGTTGGAATGAGCAGTTCTTC.

The chain is built from TRBV21-1 and TRBJ1-2; the table's D call TRBD1 went unverified against the DNA. TRBV21-1 is listed as a pseudogene. The CDR3 length is 12 residues. The CDR3: CASSKESGGYTF. The CDR3 nucleotides are TGTGCCAGCAGCAAAGAGTCAGGTGGCTACACCTTC.

The chain joins TRBV28 to TRBJ2-2, with D maybe TRBD2 (5 bases). This CDR3 comprises 17 residues. Germline V gene sequence: CDR1 MDHEN, CDR2 SYDVKM. The V end was cut by 7 bases, the J end by 4 bases, with 22 bases between. In DNA form, the CDR3 reads TGTGCCAGCACCCGCACGGGAAGACTGGAGGTCACCGGGGAGCTGTTTTTT. This encodes CASTRTGRLEVTGELFF.

V and J are TRBV10-3 and TRBJ2-7; 9 bases are shared with TRBD1. The germline V gene encodes CDR1 ENHRY and CDR2 SYGVKD. The CDR3 loop spans 14 amino acids. The junction had 9 bases not matched to a gene; V was cut back by 8 bases and J by 4 bases. The CDR3 nucleotides read TGTGCCATCGGTTCCCGGGACAGGGTTTACGAGCAGTACTTC. This translates into CAIGSRDRVYEQYF.

This clone came up once. This sequence joins TRBV2 and TRBJ2-1; 13 nucleotides align to TRBD2. With 7 bases clipped from V and 8 bases from J, the junction kept 8 bases outside the gene matches. The germline V gene encodes CDR1 SNHLY and CDR2 FYNNEI. This CDR3 region has 15 residues. The CDR3 DNA reads as TGTGCCAGCATTTCCGGACTAGCGGGAGACCATGAGCAGTTCTTC. It yields the protein CASISGLAGDHEQFF.

This chain links TRBV4-1 with TRBJ2-3; perhaps TRBD1 as D (6 bases). The germline CDR1 and CDR2 sequences are MGHRA and YSYEKL. Trimming removed 4 bases at V and 6 bases at J, with 23 bases between. The CDR3 extends over 17 amino acids. CDR3 amino acids: CASSPLPGPARGDTQYF. CDR3 DNA: TGCGCCAGCAGCCCCCTACCAGGACCAGCGAGGGGGGATACGCAGTATTTT.

The J gene is TRBJ1-1, the V gene TRBV24-1; possibly TRBD1 for D (5 bases). Germline V gene data show CDR1 as KGHDR and CDR2 as SFDVKD. CDR3 length: 15 amino acids. The V end lost 3 bases, the J end lost 0 bases, and 10 bases lay between the germline ends. In nucleotides, the CDR3 is TGTGCCACCAGTGATGGACAAAGCATGAACACTGAAGCTTTCTTT. Translation gives CATSDGQSMNTEAFF.

The V gene is TRBV29-1, the J gene TRBJ2-7; TRBD2 matches 10 bases. J lost 4 bases, V lost 2 bases, and 11 bases had no gene match. Germline loops: CDR1 SQVTM, CDR2 ANQGSEA. The CDR3 extends over 16 amino acids. In nucleotides, the CDR3 is TGCAGCGTTGAAAAGCCTAGCGGGAGTTCTTTATACGAGCAGTACTTC. Translated: CSVEKPSGSSLYEQYF.

This sequence joins TRBV28 and TRBJ2-7; perhaps TRBD1 as D (5 bases). CDR3 length equals 14 residues. From germline, CDR1 is MDHEN and CDR2 SYDVKM. V was shortened by 2 bases and J by 3 bases, with 11 bases between the two germline ends. The CDR3 sequence is CASSLARQNYEQYF. The CDR3 nucleotides are TGTGCCAGCAGTTTAGCCCGACAGAACTACGAGCAGTACTTC.

This sequence joins TRBV7-2 and TRBJ1-1, with D unresolved. Trimming left V 5 bases short and J 1 base short, with 8 bases between. This CDR3 spans 13 amino acids. Looked up from germline, CDR1 is SGHTA and CDR2 is FQGNSA. CDR3 region: CASSTSGNTEAFF. CDR3 in DNA: TGTGCCAGCAGCACCTCCGGGAACACTGAAGCTTTCTTT.

To note about this clone: Within the sample, other DNA sequences also encode this same CDR3. This rearrangement joins TRBV7-9 to TRBJ2-1, with 10 nucleotides matching TRBD1. The trim removed 5 bases at V and 2 bases at J, leaving 3 bases unmatched. Per germline, CDR1 SEHNR and CDR2 FQNEAQ (reference sequence). CDR3 length: 15 residues. The CDR3 loop reads CASSRGTGAYNEQFF. DNA for the CDR3: TGTGCCAGCAGCCGAGGGACAGGGGCCTACAATGAGCAGTTCTTC.

This chain uses TRBV7-9 with TRBJ1-2, with TRBD1 matching 7 bases. The germline V gene encodes CDR1 SEHNR and CDR2 FQNEAQ (reference sequence). The CDR3 is 16 amino acids. V gave up 4 bases and J gave up 8 bases; unmatched junction bases: 16. In DNA form, the CDR3 reads TGTGCCAGCAGCTCAGAAATCAGGGGGTCTTCGTGGGGCTACACCTTC. Its translation is CASSSEIRGSSWGYTF.

The V call is TRBV7-6, the J call TRBJ2-3; 9 bases line up with TRBD1. Germline V gene data show CDR1 as SGHVS and CDR2 as FNYEAQ. With V trimmed by 1 base and J by 3 bases, 8 bases remained unmatched. The CDR3 totals 17 residues. DNA of the CDR3: TGTGCCAGCAGCTTAGAGTTACAGGGGGCGGGGACAGATACGCAGTATTTT. This sequence encodes CASSLELQGAGTDTQYF.

The V gene is TRBV7-2, the J gene TRBJ1-1; TRBD1 might be the D (6 bases). Germline loops: CDR1 SGHTA, CDR2 FQGNSA. Trimming took 7 bases from V and 0 from J, leaving 12 bases between them. There are 14 residues in the CDR3. CDR3 in amino acids: CASTPTGMNTEAFF. The CDR3 nucleotides read TGTGCCAGCACCCCGACAGGTATGAACACTGAAGCTTTCTTT.

CDR3 in DNA: TGCGCCAGCAGCTTGGCCTTCTCAGTTAATGAAAAACTGTTTTTT. Its protein product is CASSLAFSVNEKLFF. V and J are TRBV5-1 and TRBJ1-4; no firm D call. The germline V and J ends were trimmed by 0 bases and 4 bases, with 10 bases remaining between them. The CDR3 sequence is 15 residues long. The germline V gene encodes CDR1 SGHRS and CDR2 YFSETQ.

The chain recombines TRBV7-3 with TRBJ2-5, with 9 positions matching TRBD2. CDR1 SGHTA and CDR2 FQGTGA come from the germline V gene. The CDR3 covers 15 residues. With V trimmed by 5 bases and J by 1 base, 5 bases remained unmatched. The CDR3 coding sequence is TGTGCCAGCAGCATTAGCGGGGGTCTCCAAGAGACCCAGTACTTC. Protein: CASSISGGLQETQYF.

This chain connects TRBV4-3 to TRBJ2-7; D is undetermined. Trimming left V 0 bases short and J 0 bases short, with 12 bases between. This CDR3 is built from 16 residues. Germline CDR1 LGHNA, CDR2 YSLEER. The CDR3 DNA is TGCGCCAGCAGCCAAGAACTGTCTCCTTTCTCCTACGAGCAGTACTTC. It encodes CASSQELSPFSYEQYF.